The present T cell receptor (beta chain) was sequenced within a study of T cells after posttransplantation cyclophosphamide (dated by TCRdb to the mid-2010s). In terms of the full investigation: Using TRB sequencing, the study followed how the T cell repertoire rebuilt after myeloablative bone marrow transplantation with posttransplantation cyclophosphamide given as GVHD prophylaxis. Samples from 35 PTCy-treated patients, along with samples from 16 of their related bone marrow donors, underwent antigen receptor sequencing. Public TRB sequences were checked against a database of over 3,600 sequences associated with responses to pathogens, tumor antigens, self-antigens and alloantigens. Up to 3 additional blood samples from 2 to 5.2 years after transplant were also TRB-sequenced in 3 patients, as was pretransplant blood from several patients. Blood from all 34 PTCy patients who had 1-year posttransplant specimens underwent TRB sequencing. TRA and TRB clonality were tightly correlated in roughly ten samples, so subsequent TCR analyses focused on TRB only.

The intended sense of this specimen's treatment or condition label: high-dose cyclophosphamide on days +3 and +4 as single-agent GVHD prophylaxis. PTCy patients received busulfan and fludarabine conditioning, a related or unrelated marrow graft, and cyclophosphamide on days +3 and +4. PTCy-treated patients were drawn from a prospective multi-institutional clinical trial. Peripheral blood and bone marrow mononuclear cells were isolated by Ficoll-Hypaque density centrifugation and cryopreserved. Based on the germline V gene (reference sequence), the CDR1 and CDR2 sequences are SEHNR and FQNEAQ. The junction carries 13 bases between V and J, which are trimmed by 2 bases and 0 bases respectively. Including cysteine and phenylalanine, the CDR3 has 16 amino acids. The DNA shown is the 48-base CDR3, in frame from base 1. TRB sequencing used genomic DNA with the immunoSEQ assay at survey resolution or the hsTCRB kit. In the source study's methods: The immunoSEQ software was used for initial read processing, and the LymphoSeq R package was used for repertoire analyses. For each TRB dataset, clonality was calculated as 1 minus normalized Shannon entropy, and the Gini coefficient was computed as well. Phenotypes of unsorted samples were inferred by mapping TRB sequences from sorted subsets of the recipient or donor onto the same recipient's unsorted samples. TCRdb mirrors the immuneACCESS table, restricted to in-frame sequences. Some clones are absent from its copies; in checked studies, under half trace to an unresolved V gene, and the reason for the others is unknown. For V, J and clone size, that table is used; D and trimming come from the DNA. In this sample the table shows approximately 5,000 clones, 80% of which occur a single time. The biggest ten clones account for around 4% of the sample.

Note on this clone: Its antigen is currently not known. The sample holds no much larger clone one base away, and base qualities are not on file.

On the study overall, not on this receptor specifically: The TRB repertoires of T cells infiltrating skin or the GI tract showed only limited overlap with the TRB repertoires found in blood. Donor-recipient similarity was low at 1-2 months but increased during the first year, and donor CD8+ memory clones often dominated later blood repertoires. Across about 40 patients, TRB clonality was highly associated with recipient CMV seropositivity and CMV reactivation, and diversity in PTCy patients was similar to diversity in CNI/methotrexate controls.

The chain links TRBV7-9 with TRBJ1-1; TRBD1 might be the D gene, on 6 matching bases. The material sequenced was PBMCs, taken after allogeneic stem cell transplant with posttransplant cyclophosphamide. The clonotype comes from a male patient in his forties or fifties who received an allogeneic stem cell transplant from a related donor and was CMV-positive. Some T cells may derive from the graft donor when a transplant has been performed. The nucleotide sequence reads TGTGCCAGCAGCTTATCCGGCAGGGGATTGAACACTGAAGCTTTCTTT. Its coded protein is CASSLSGRGLNTEAFF.